The rows below give T cell receptor beta chains drawn from one sample of a study of blood T cell repertoires in COVID-19. Repertoires were generated with immunoSEQ multiplex PCR, while TCRdb's copy carries only in-frame clones and drops some. The table records 200,000 to 300,000 clones, 80% to 90% of them present only once. The sample consisted of peripheral blood. Source of these receptors: a woman in her sixties or seventies with acute or convalescent COVID-19. The CDR3 runs from the conserved cysteine through the conserved F or W. A D gene is named only where the DNA matches it firmly. Only some rows state a clone size, as once, few, many or a class for expanded clones.

clone size	J gene	V gene	D gene	CDR3 DNA	CDR3 protein
once	TRBJ2-3	TRBV6-5	TRBD1	TGTGCCAGCAGCAGACAGGGTGGCGGCACAGATACGCAGTATTTT	CASSRQGGGTDTQYF
.	TRBJ1-1	TRBV7-2	TRBD1	TGTGCCAGCAGCTATTCAGGGGGATACACTGAAGCTTTCTTT	CASSYSGGYTEAFF
.	TRBJ2-7	TRBV6-1	.	TGTGCCAGCAGTGAATTACAGACCTACGAGCAGTACTTC	CASSELQTYEQYF
.	TRBJ2-7	TRBV5-1	.	TGCGCCAGCAGCTTGGCCGGTGAACAGTACTTC	CASSLAGEQYF
.	TRBJ2-2	TRBV4-3	TRBD2	TGCGCCAGCAGCCAAACACAACCGGGACTAGCGGGTGGCACCGGGGAGCTGTTTTTT	CASSQTQPGLAGGTGELFF
.	TRBJ2-1	TRBV24-1	TRBD2	TGTGCCACCAGTGATGTCCTTAGCGGGGGTGGGAATGAGCAGTTCTTC	CATSDVLSGGGNEQFF
once	TRBJ1-5	TRBV29-1	.	TGCAGCGTCGGGGGGGACAATCAGCCCCAGCATTTT	CSVGGDNQPQHF
.	TRBJ1-2	TRBV28	.	TGTGCCAGCAGTTCCCTCGGCTATGGCTACACCTTC	CASSSLGYGYTF
few	TRBJ1-2	TRBV30	.	TGTGCCTGGAGTATCGGCTATGGCTACACCTTC	CAWSIGYGYTF
.	TRBJ2-7	TRBV11-3	TRBD2	TGTGCCAGCAGCCCACCGGGACTAGGCGCGGAGCAGTACTTC	CASSPPGLGAEQYF
.	TRBJ1-2	TRBV27	TRBD1	TGTGCCAGCAGCCCTATGGACAGGGGGTTTAACTATGGCTACACCTTC	CASSPMDRGFNYGYTF
.	TRBJ1-5	TRBV6-5	.	TGTGCCAGTTTTGAGAGGCGTAGCAATCAGCCCCAGCATTTT	CASFERRSNQPQHF
.	TRBJ2-2	TRBV7-9	.	TGTGCCAGCAGCCCAGGCCAGGGAACCGGGGAGCTGTTTTTT	CASSPGQGTGELFF
.	TRBJ1-4	TRBV6-2/TRBV6-3	TRBD1	TGTGCCAGCAGTTCCAGGGGGCGCATTGACTTTGAAGAAAAACTGTTTTTT	CASSSRGRIDFEEKLFF
.	TRBJ1-5	TRBV2	.	TGTGCCAGCAGTGAAGGACAGGAAGGTCAGCCCCAGCATTTT	CASSEGQEGQPQHF
.	TRBJ2-3	TRBV3-1/TRBV3-2	.	TGTGCCAGCAGCCCATTAGGAGAGCGGAGCACGCAGTATTTT	CASSPLGERSTQYF
.	TRBJ1-2	TRBV30	.	TGTGCCTGGAGTAGGACAGCGGGGGCCTTC	CAWSRTAGAF
few	TRBJ1-1	TRBV4-2	.	TGTGCCAGCAGCCAAGCCGACAGGAAGAACACTGAAGCTTTCTTT	CASSQADRKNTEAFF
.	TRBJ1-5	TRBV3-1/TRBV3-2	.	TGTGCCAGCAGCCCAAACCTACAGCAGCCCCAGCATTTT	CASSPNLQQPQHF
.	TRBJ2-5	TRBV10-3	TRBD1	TGTGCCATCAGTGAGCCGACAGGGCTCCCCGGGCAAGAGACCCAGTACTTC	CAISEPTGLPGQETQYF
once	TRBJ2-4	TRBV5-1	TRBD1	TGCGCCAGAAGACTACAGGGGGGAAACATTCAGTACTTC	CARRLQGGNIQYF
.	TRBJ2-7	TRBV18	.	TGTGCCAGCTCACCAAGTATTACAGGGAGCTCCTACGAGCAGTACTTC	CASSPSITGSSYEQYF
.	TRBJ2-3	TRBV28	.	TGTGCCAGCAGTTTATGGGGGACGGGAAGGGGGTTCACAGATACGCAGTATTTT	CASSLWGTGRGFTDTQYF
.	TRBJ1-1	TRBV12-3/TRBV12-4	TRBD1	TGTGCCAGCAGTTTCAGGGGGATCCCCGAAGCTTTCTTT	CASSFRGIPEAFF
.	TRBJ1-2	TRBV27	.	TGTGCCAGCAGCTTTTCGGGCAGTTGGGCCAAGGACAGAAGCTATGGCTACACCTTC	CASSFSGSWAKDRSYGYTF
.	TRBJ1-5	TRBV7-8	TRBD1	TGTGCCAGCAGTCTAGGACAGGTGGAAAATCAGCCCCAGCATTTT	CASSLGQVENQPQHF
.	TRBJ1-2	TRBV2	.	TGTGCCAGCAGTGCGGACAGCTATGGCTACACCTTC	CASSADSYGYTF
once	TRBJ1-1	TRBV9	TRBD1	TGTGCCAGCAGCCCAATCCCTGTATCCAGGGGGCATACTGAAGCTTTCTTT	CASSPIPVSRGHTEAFF
few	TRBJ1-1	TRBV18	.	TGTGCCAGCTCACCAAGCAGGGATCTGCACACTGAAGCTTTCTTT	CASSPSRDLHTEAFF
.	TRBJ2-6	TRBV19	TRBD1	TGTGCCAGTAGTACCCCAGGGGGTCTCTCTGGGGCCAACGTCCTGACTTTC	CASSTPGGLSGANVLTF
few	TRBJ1-2	TRBV9	.	TGTGCCAGCAGCGCACTTTCCTCGGACTATGGCTACACCTTC	CASSALSSDYGYTF
.	TRBJ1-2	TRBV5-1	.	TGCGCCAGCAGCTTGGAGGTTTCGGGTAACTATGGCTACACCTTC	CASSLEVSGNYGYTF
.	TRBJ1-1	TRBV28	.	TGTGCCAGCACGCTACCCCCGGGCAGGGGTAACACTGAAGCTTTCTTT	CASTLPPGRGNTEAFF
.	TRBJ1-3	TRBV7-2	TRBD1	TGTGCCAGCAGCTCAGACAGGGTGTCTGGAAACACCATATATTTT	CASSSDRVSGNTIYF
.	TRBJ1-5	TRBV3-1/TRBV3-2	TRBD1	TGTGCCAGCAGCCAAGACGGGACAGGGACAGCGCCCCAGCATTTT	CASSQDGTGTAPQHF
.	TRBJ1-3	TRBV18	.	TGTGCCAGCTCACCGAGCGGGGGGCTAGCTGGAAACACCATATATTTT	CASSPSGGLAGNTIYF
.	TRBJ1-5	TRBV9	TRBD1	TGTGCCAGCAGCGTAGGGACAGGCACGGATCCCCAGCATTTT	CASSVGTGTDPQHF
.	TRBJ1-2	TRBV11-2	.	TGTGCCAGCAGCTCCCAAACGAACAGGGTAAACTATGGCTACACCTTC	CASSSQTNRVNYGYTF
.	TRBJ1-5	TRBV5-1	TRBD1	TGCGCCAGCAGCACGGGACAGGACAATCAGCCCCAGCATTTT	CASSTGQDNQPQHF
once	TRBJ1-1	TRBV27	.	TGTGCCAGCAGTTTACAGGAGAACACTGAAGCTTTCTTT	CASSLQENTEAFF
.	TRBJ2-1	TRBV7-9	.	TGTGCCAGCAGCCCGAGGAATGAGCAGTTCTTC	CASSPRNEQFF
once	TRBJ1-6	TRBV9	.	TGTGCCAGCAGAACAAGGGGGGGAAATTCACCCCTCCACTTT	CASRTRGGNSPLHF
few	TRBJ2-7	TRBV6-5	.	TGTGCCAGCAGTTACCGCGCCCCGGGGGAGCAGTACTTC	CASSYRAPGEQYF
.	TRBJ1-2	TRBV6-5	TRBD1	TGTGCCAGCAGAACGCCTGGACAGGGGGCAACTGGCTACACCTTC	CASRTPGQGATGYTF
.	TRBJ2-7	TRBV5-1	TRBD2	TGCGCCAGCAGCTTGACCTATAGCGGGGGGGCCCACCAGGAGCAGTACTTC	CASSLTYSGGAHQEQYF
.	TRBJ2-5	TRBV2	.	TGTGCCAGTTACGGGACAAACCAAGAGACCCAGTACTTC	CASYGTNQETQYF
.	TRBJ2-5	TRBV19	TRBD2	TGTGCCAGTAGTATCCGAGGACTAGCGGGGAAAGAGACCCAGTACTTC	CASSIRGLAGKETQYF
.	TRBJ2-7	TRBV3-1/TRBV3-2	TRBD2	TGTGCCAGCAGCCAAGATTCTAGCGGGGTAGGCGAGCAGTACTTC	CASSQDSSGVGEQYF
.	TRBJ2-1	TRBV5-1	TRBD1	TGCGCCAGCAGCCAGGACAGGGTGGTGAATGAGCAGTTCTTC	CASSQDRVVNEQFF
.	TRBJ2-3	TRBV7-8	TRBD2	TGTGCCAGCAGCGGATGGACTAGCGGCACAGATACGCAGTATTTT	CASSGWTSGTDTQYF
.	TRBJ1-6	TRBV7-2	.	TGTGCCAGCAGCGCTAACAGGGATTCACCCCTCCACTTT	CASSANRDSPLHF